Presented here are 6 T cell receptor beta chains from one specimen sequenced in a study of tumor and adjacent non-tumor tissue in lung cancer. Three rounds of nested PCR, following a modified ARM-PCR protocol, produced the TCRbeta library. Using its own MiXCR run on the multiplex PCR reads, TCRdb lists one record per CDR3 protein. The sample has about 110,000 distinct CDR3 sequences, over 70% seen once. This sample's RNA came from whole unsorted tissue. Sequences were obtained from lung tumor tissue. All receptors come from a man aged 65-85 years with non-small cell lung cancer.

This chain uses TRBV5-5 with TRBJ2-1; D not certain. There are 13 residues in the CDR3. Germline assignment: CDR1 SGHKS and CDR2 YYEKEE (reference sequence). V lost 0 bases, J lost 5 bases, and 6 bases lay in between. The CDR3 loop reads CASSLACHNEQFF. As DNA, the CDR3 is TGTGCCAGCAGCTTGGCCTGTCACAATGAGCAGTTCTTC.

V usage is TRBV18 and J usage is TRBJ2-1; TRBD1 agrees at 10 bases. CDR1 and CDR2 from the germline V gene are KGHSH and LQKENI. The length of the CDR3 is 16 residues. The J segment lost 4 bases and the V segment lost 8 bases, leaving 11 bases of the junction unmatched. The CDR3 loop is CASPQLGTGVYNEQFF. CDR3 in DNA: TGTGCCAGCCCACAGCTAGGGACAGGGGTGTACAATGAGCAGTTCTTC.

With regard to this clonotype: At one of its ends the junction is not consistent with the germline gene, which may arise from a read error. The chain is built from TRBV5-5 and TRBJ2-7; 7 bases match TRBD2. The CDR3 extends over 17 amino acids. Germline lookup yields CDR1 SGHKS and CDR2 YYEKEE (reference sequence). Written as DNA, the CDR3 is TGTGCCAGCAGCTTGTCGAAGCGGGACGGAACCCCCTACAAGCAGTACTTC. Its protein is CASSLSKRDGTPYKQYF.

The chain recombines TRBV12-3 or TRBV12-4 with TRBJ1-2; D remains ambiguous. Trimming took off 5 bases at V and 7 bases at J, with 11 bases between the two ends. The CDR3 is 12 residues long. The CDR3 protein is CASSPKAGGYTF. The CDR3, as DNA: TGTGCCAGCAGTCCCAAAGCGGGTGGCTACACCTTC.

The CDR3 reads CSVDPQAGVTQYF. In DNA form, the CDR3 reads TGCAGCGTTGATCCTCAAGCGGGAGTGACGCAGTATTTT. V gene TRBV29-1 combines with J gene TRBJ2-3; 8 nucleotides line up with TRBD2. Trimming took 3 bases from V and 9 from J; bases not matched to a gene: 8. This CDR3 region has 13 residues. The germline V gene encodes CDR1 SQVTM and CDR2 ANQGSEA.

The table lists this clonotype with a count of one. Without the conserved terminal phenylalanine or tryptophan, this CDR3 likely stems from a read error. V gene TRBV4-2 combines with J gene TRBJ1-5; 10 nucleotides line up with TRBD1. The CDR3 extends over 15 amino acids. Germline V lookup: CDR1 LGHNA, CDR2 YNFKEQ. V dropped 7 bases and J dropped 5; count of bases not matched to a gene: 8. CDR3 coding DNA: TGTGCCAGCAACCTTCAGGGGACAGGGGATCAGCCCCAGCATTAT. Protein sequence: CASNLQGTGDQPQHY.